This T cell receptor (beta chain) emerged from a study of blood T cells in healthy people across ages (dated by TCRdb to the mid-2010s). In the study overall: In model experiments, template switching captured about one uniquely barcoded TCR beta cDNA molecule for every two T cells. Age-related changes in TCR beta repertoire diversity were measured in the study by deep sequencing normalized with unique cDNA molecular identifiers. The donors were divided into four age groups: young (average around 17 years), middle-aged (approximately 39), aged (around 59) and long-lived (about 84). Donors of different ages were randomly distributed across sequencing lanes to avoid experimental bias. Two additional independent replicas of 1 million unique cDNA reads from the same blood draw were analyzed for two donors (one aged 18 to 30 and one aged 80 or older).

The approximately 39 donors, aged roughly 6 to 90 years, were systemically healthy Caucasian individuals from Russia. Around 10 milliliters of peripheral blood were collected from each donor into EDTA-treated Vacutainer tubes. PBMCs were isolated by Ficoll-Paque density-gradient centrifugation, with at least 7 million obtained per sample. Trizol reagent was used to extract total RNA from the PBMCs, yielding at least 6 micrograms per sample. For every donor, an aliquot of PBMCs went through flow cytometry to measure the percentages of naive CD45RAhigh/CD27high T cells. The paper as a whole reports these results and caveats: Because the CMV infection status of the donors was unknown, age-related changes in expanded clonotypes may potentially have been confounded. Observed TCR beta diversity per million T cells fell roughly linearly with age, and a significant reduction was already apparent by age around 36. There was a strong correlation between observed TCR beta diversity and the percentage of naive T cells measured by flow cytometry. Bulk unsorted PBMC profiling prevented conclusive comparison of naive and antigen-experienced compartments. Estimates of total diversity based on one million sequenced T cells were considered lower bounds and underestimates. Compared with the aged group, more naive CD4+ T cells, fewer expanded clones and increased TCR diversity were shown by the long-lived group, suggesting age selection.

Libraries were built with 5' RACE. The sample was run on an Illumina HiSeq 2500. A second PCR of about 7 to 12 cycles was performed with a sample-barcoded 5' primer and a J-beta primer mix. Each TCR beta cDNA molecule received a unique molecular identifier from a template-switch 5' adaptor carrying 12 random nucleotides. At least 2.5 million CDR3-containing paired-end reads were obtained from each sample. All of the RNA was converted into first-strand cDNA using the Mint cDNA synthesis kit, with a TRBC-specific oligonucleotide serving as the primer. After uracil-DNA glycosylase treatment, a first 18-cycle PCR used universal primers M1SS and BC2_uni_R on all cDNA. The authors processed their data as follows. Each sample was normalized by randomly selecting 1 million high-quality reads, each carrying a distinct molecular identifier. Reads sharing molecular identifiers were discarded rather than binned into consensus sequences. MiTCR, with a Q25 quality threshold and the strictest error-elimination algorithm, was used for CDR3 identification, clonotype clustering and error correction. A nonparametric unseen species model using Euler transformation provided a lower-bound estimate of total TCR beta diversity. Starting from the raw public reads, TCRdb applied fastp trimming at Q25, assembled clones with MiXCR and retained in-frame beta chains. For every CDR3 protein sequence, its rows merge into one entry that carries the most common genes and DNA. TCRdb, not the authors, supplied the V and J calls. The sample profile shows 1.5 million to 2 million distinct CDR3 sequences; roughly 49% of them were found once. Jointly, the top ten make up approximately 2% of the sample.

This clonotype has a handful of counts. The target of this receptor is not known. The input lacks base qualities; no much larger clone sits a single base away. The germline ends are 10 bases apart after V is trimmed by 2 bases and J by 8 bases. Including cysteine and phenylalanine, the CDR3 has 13 amino acids. Just CDR3 DNA is preserved here, 39 bases in frame from base 1. The germline V gene gives CDR1 as SGHVS and CDR2 as FNYEAQ. Sequencing was carried out using blood. The chain is assembled from TRBV7-6 and TRBJ2-1, and the D gene may be TRBD2, 5 bases matching. This TCR came from a woman aged 35 to 49 in good health. The CDR3 is CASSLILGDEQFF. The nucleotides are TGTGCCAGCAGCTTAATACTAGGCGATGAGCAGTTCTTC.